This TCR beta chain was recovered during a study of a mutant IDH1 vaccine in newly diagnosed glioma. Study summary: First vaccine doses came 4-6 weeks after radiotherapy alone, or with temozolomide cycles.

Time point of the sample: week 35, safety follow-up. Vaccination comprised doses that each held 300 ug of mutant IDH1 20-mer peptide, plus topical imiquimod. New WHO grade 3 or 4 astrocytomas that were IDH1-mutant and ATRX-lost had been found in donors. Overall study results and limits: With respect to changes in top peripheral T cell clonotypes, pseudoprogression seemed unrelated.

Clones were sequenced by immunoSEQ multiplex PCR, and TCRdb holds only the in-frame ones, with some missing. The data contain fewer than 45,000 clones, around 87% of them singletons. This clone was recorded once. Its cognate antigen is unknown. The receptor was derived from a man aged 40-50 years with glioma. The sample consisted of PBMCs, taken from a glioma patient whose treatment included an IDH1 peptide vaccine.

CDR3 nucleotide sequence: TGTGCCAGCAGCTTAGATTCACAGGGGGTTTCACCCCTCCACTTT. Translating it yields CASSLDSQGVSPLHF. This chain links TRBV7-9 with TRBJ1-6; TRBD1 matches at 8 bases. V shed 1 base and J 9 bases; nucleotides not matched to a gene: 5. The CDR3 spans 15 residues. In germline, CDR1 is SEHNR, CDR2 FQNEAQ (reference sequence).